The entry below describes one TCR beta chain. The CDR3 extends over 12 amino acids. Germline V lookup: CDR1 SEHNR, CDR2 FQNEAQ (reference sequence). Between the trimmed V and J ends, which lost 1 base and 6 bases, there was a span of 6 bases. TCRdb keeps only in-frame clones here, not all; method: immunoSEQ multiplex PCR. The data show roughly 140,000 clones, with about 88% seen just once and 5.5% to 8.5% held by the top ten. The data derive from a study of T cell responses to AZD1222 COVID-19 vaccine. This clonotype originated in an adult who had recovered from COVID-19. The sample here was peripheral blood, taken after recovery from COVID-19. The V and J genes are TRBV7-9 and TRBJ1-2, with D unresolved. In nucleotides, the CDR3 is TGTGCCAGCAGCTTAGATGGAGATGGCTACACCTTC. As protein: CASSLDGDGYTF.